This TCR beta chain was observed in a study of cytomegalovirus exposure and HLA in healthy donors. V dropped 4 bases and J dropped 1 base, with 7 bases sitting between them. The CDR3 consists of 13 residues. The germline CDR1 and CDR2 sequences are MNHEY and SVGAGI. With 60 Vbeta and 13 Jbeta primers, the PCR was carried out. Produced via immunoSEQ multiplex PCR; TCRdb's table is partial and in-frame only. The data show fewer than 250,000 clones, 80% to 85% seen once. The material sequenced was PBMCs. The clonotype was recovered from a woman in her thirties or forties in good health and CMV-seronegative. The rearrangement uses TRBV6-5 and TRBJ2-5; D might be TRBD1 (6 bases). The CDR3 DNA follows: TGTGCCAGCAGTTCGACAGGCCAAGAGACCCAGTACTTC. Translating gives CASSSTGQETQYF.